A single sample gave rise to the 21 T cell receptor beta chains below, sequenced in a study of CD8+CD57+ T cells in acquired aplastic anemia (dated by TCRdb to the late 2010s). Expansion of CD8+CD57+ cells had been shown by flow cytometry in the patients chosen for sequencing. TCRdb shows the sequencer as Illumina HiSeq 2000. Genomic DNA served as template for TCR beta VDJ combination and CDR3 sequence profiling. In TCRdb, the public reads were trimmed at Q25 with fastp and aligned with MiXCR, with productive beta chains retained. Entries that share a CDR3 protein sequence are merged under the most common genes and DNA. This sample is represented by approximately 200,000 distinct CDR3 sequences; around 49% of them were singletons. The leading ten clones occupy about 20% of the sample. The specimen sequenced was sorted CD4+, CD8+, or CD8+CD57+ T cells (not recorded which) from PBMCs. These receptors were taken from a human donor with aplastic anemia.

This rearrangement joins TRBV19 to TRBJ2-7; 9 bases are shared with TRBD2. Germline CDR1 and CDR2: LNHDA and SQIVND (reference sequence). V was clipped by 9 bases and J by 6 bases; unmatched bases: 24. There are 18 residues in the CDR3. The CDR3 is CASSLAWLAGGPIGEQYF. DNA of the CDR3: TGTGCCAGCAGCTTGGCCTGGTTGGCGGGGGGGCCTATTGGCGAGCAGTACTTC.

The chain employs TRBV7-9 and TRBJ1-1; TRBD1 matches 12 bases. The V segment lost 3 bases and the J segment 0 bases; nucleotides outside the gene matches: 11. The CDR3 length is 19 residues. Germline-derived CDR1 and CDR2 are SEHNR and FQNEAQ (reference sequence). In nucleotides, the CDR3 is TGTGCCAGCAGCTTCCGTCCCGGGACAGGGGGCCTCATGAACACTGAAGCTTTCTTT. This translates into CASSFRPGTGGLMNTEAFF.

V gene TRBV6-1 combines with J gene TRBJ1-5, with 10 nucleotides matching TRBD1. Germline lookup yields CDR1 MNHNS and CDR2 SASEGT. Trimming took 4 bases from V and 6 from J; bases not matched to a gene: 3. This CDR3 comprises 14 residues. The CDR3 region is CASSGQGAGQPQHF. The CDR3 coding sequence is TGTGCCAGCAGTGGACAGGGGGCGGGTCAGCCCCAGCATTTT.

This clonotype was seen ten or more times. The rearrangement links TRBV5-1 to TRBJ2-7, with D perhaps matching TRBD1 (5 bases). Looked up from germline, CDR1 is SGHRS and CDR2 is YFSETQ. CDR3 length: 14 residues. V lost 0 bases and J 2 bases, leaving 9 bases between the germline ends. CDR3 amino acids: CASSLGQTTYEQYF. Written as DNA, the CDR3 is TGCGCCAGCAGCTTGGGACAGACCACCTACGAGCAGTACTTC.

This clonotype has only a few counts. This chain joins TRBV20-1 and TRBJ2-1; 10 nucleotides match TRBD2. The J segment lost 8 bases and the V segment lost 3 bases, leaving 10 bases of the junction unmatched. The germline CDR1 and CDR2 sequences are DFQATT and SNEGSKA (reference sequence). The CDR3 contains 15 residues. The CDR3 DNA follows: TGCAGTGCTAGTGGTTCGCTAGCGGGGGTTTATGAGCAGTTCTTC. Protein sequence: CSASGSLAGVYEQFF.

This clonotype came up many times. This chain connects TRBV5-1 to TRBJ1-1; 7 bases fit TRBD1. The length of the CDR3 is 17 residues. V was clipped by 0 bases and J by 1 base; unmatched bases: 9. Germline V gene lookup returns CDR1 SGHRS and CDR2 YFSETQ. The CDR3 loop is CASSLEGQTRGNTEAFF. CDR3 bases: TGCGCCAGCAGCTTGGAGGGACAGACCCGCGGGAACACTGAAGCTTTCTTT.

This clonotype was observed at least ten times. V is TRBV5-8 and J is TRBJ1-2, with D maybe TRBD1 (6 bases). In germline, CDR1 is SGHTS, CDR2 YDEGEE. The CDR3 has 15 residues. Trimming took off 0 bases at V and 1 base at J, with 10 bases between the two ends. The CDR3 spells CASSLAGALNYGYTF. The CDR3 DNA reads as TGTGCCAGCAGCTTGGCAGGGGCCCTTAACTATGGCTACACCTTC. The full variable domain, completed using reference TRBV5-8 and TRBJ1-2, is EAGVTQSPTHLIKTRGQQATLRCSPISGHTSVYWYQQALGLGLQFLLWYDEGEERNRGNFPPRFSGRQFPNYSSELNVNALELEDSALYLCASSLAGALNYGYTFGSGTRLTVV.

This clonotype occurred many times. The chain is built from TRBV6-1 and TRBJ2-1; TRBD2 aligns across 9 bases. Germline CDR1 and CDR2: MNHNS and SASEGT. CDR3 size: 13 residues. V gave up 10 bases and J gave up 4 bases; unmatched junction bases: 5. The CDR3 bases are TGTGCCACCAGACTAGCGGTGTACAATGAGCAGTTCTTC. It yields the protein CATRLAVYNEQFF.

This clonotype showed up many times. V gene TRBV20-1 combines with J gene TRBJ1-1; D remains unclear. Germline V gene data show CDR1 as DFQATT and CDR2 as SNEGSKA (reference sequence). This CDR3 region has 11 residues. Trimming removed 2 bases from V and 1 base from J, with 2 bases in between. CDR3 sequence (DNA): TGCAGTGCTAGACAGAACACTGAAGCTTTCTTT. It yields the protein CSARQNTEAFF.

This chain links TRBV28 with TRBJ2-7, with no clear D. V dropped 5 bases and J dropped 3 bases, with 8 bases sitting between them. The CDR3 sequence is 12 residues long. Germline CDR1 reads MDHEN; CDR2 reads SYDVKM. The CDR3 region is CASSPSLYEQYF. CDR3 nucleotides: TGTGCCAGCAGTCCCTCCCTCTACGAGCAGTACTTC. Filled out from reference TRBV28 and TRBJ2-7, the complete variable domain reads DVKVTQSSRYLVKRTGEKVFLECVQDMDHENMFWYRQDPGLGLRLIYFSYDVKMKEKGDIPEGYSVSREKKERFSLILESASTNQTSMYLCASSPSLYEQYFGPGTRLTVT.

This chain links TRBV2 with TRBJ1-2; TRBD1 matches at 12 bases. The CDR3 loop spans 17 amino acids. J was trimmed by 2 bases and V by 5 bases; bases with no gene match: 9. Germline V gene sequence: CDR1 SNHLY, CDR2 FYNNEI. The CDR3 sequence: CASSFTTGTGGNYGYTF. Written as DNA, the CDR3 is TGTGCCAGCAGTTTTACGACCGGGACAGGGGGCAACTATGGCTACACCTTC. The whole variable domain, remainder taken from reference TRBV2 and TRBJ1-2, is EPEVTQTPSHQVTQMGQEVILRCVPISNHLYFYWYRQILGQKVEFLVSFYNNEISEKSEIFDDQFSVERPDGSNFTLKIRSTKLEDSAMYFCASSFTTGTGGNYGYTFGSGTRLTVV.

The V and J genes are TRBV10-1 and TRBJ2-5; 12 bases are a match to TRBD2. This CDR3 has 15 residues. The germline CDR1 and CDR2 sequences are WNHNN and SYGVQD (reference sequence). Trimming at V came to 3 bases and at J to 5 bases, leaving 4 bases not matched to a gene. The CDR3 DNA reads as TGCGCCAGCAGTGACCTAGCGGGGGGGCCGGAGACCCAGTACTTC. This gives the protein CASSDLAGGPETQYF.

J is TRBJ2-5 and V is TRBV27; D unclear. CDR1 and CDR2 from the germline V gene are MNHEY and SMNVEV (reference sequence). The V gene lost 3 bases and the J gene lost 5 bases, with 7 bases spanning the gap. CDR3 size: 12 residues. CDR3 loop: CASSFTGETQYF. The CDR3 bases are TGTGCCAGCAGTTTCACGGGTGAGACCCAGTACTTC.

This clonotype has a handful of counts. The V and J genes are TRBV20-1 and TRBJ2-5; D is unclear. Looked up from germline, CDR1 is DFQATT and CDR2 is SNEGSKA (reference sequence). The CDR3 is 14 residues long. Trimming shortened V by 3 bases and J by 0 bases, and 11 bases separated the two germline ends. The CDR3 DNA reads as TGCAGTGCTAGTTGGTCGCACAACCAAGAGACCCAGTACTTC. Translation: CSASWSHNQETQYF.

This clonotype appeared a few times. The CDR3 here is CAWSAFPGQGISGANVLTF. The CDR3 DNA reads TGTGCCTGGAGTGCATTCCCGGGACAGGGAATCTCTGGGGCCAACGTCCTGACTTTC. The chain joins TRBV30 to TRBJ2-6, with 9 bases identical to TRBD1. CDR1 and CDR2 from the germline V gene are GTSNPN and SVGIG (reference sequence). Unmatched junction bases numbered 10, after V lost 1 base and J lost 0 bases. The CDR3 loop spans 19 amino acids.

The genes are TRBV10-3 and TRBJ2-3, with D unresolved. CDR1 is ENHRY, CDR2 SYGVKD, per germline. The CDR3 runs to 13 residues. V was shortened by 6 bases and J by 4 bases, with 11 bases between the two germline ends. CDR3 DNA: TGTGCCATCAGGGATGTGGCATCAGATACGCAGTATTTT. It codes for CAIRDVASDTQYF.

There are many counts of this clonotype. The CDR3 sequence is CASGSGNTIYF. The DNA for the CDR3 is TGTGCTTCAGGGTCCGGAAACACCATATATTTT. J is TRBJ1-3 and V is TRBV25-1; a weak D match, TRBD1 (5 bases). CDR3 length: 11 residues. Germline V gene lookup returns CDR1 MGHDK and CDR2 SYGVNS.

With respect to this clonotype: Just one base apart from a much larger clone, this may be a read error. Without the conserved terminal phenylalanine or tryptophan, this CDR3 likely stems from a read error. The CDR3 coding sequence is TGTGCCAGCACCTGGTGGTTGGGAACGAACACCGGGGAGCTGTTTTGT. It is translated as CASTWWLGTNTGELFC. This sequence joins TRBV2 and TRBJ2-2; D is ambiguous. V lost 7 bases to trimming and J lost 0 bases, with 15 bases between them. CDR1 is SNHLY, CDR2 FYNNEI, per germline. This CDR3 is 16 amino acids long.

CDR3 protein: CASSPPGQPYEQYF. Here the CDR3 DNA reads TGTGCCAGCAGCCCTCCTGGGCAGCCCTACGAGCAGTACTTC. The V call is TRBV7-9, the J call TRBJ2-7; D is undetermined. This CDR3 contains 14 residues. Trimming cost V 5 bases and J 2 bases, with 13 bases left between them. The V gene's germline CDR1 is SEHNR and CDR2 FQNEAQ (reference sequence). Full variable domain (remainder filled in from reference TRBV7-9 and TRBJ2-7): DTGVSQNPRHKITKRGQNVTFRCDPISEHNRLYWYRQTLGQGPEFLTYFQNEAQLEKSRLLSDRFSAERPKGSFSTLEIQRTEQGDSAMYLCASSPPGQPYEQYFGPGTRLTVT.

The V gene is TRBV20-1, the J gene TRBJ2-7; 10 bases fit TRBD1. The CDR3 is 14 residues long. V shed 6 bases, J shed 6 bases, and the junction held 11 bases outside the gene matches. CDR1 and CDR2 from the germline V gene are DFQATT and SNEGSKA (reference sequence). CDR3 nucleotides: TGCAGTGCCCAAAATGGACAGGGGGGCGTCGAGCAGTACTTC. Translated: CSAQNGQGGVEQYF.

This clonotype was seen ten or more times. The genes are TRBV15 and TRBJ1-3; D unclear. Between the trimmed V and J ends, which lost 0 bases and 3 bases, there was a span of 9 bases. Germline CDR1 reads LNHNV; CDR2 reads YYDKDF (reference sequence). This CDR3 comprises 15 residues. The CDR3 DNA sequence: TGTGCCACCAGCAGAGATTTCGGGTTTGGAAACACCATATATTTT. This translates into CATSRDFGFGNTIYF.